The 4 T cell receptor beta chains listed next were all sequenced from one sample in a study of T cells in Graves' hyperthyroidism and ophthalmopathy. TCR beta CDR3 region amplification was performed from RNA transcripts. Primed by the HTBI set, a first-round RT-PCR was run on the TCR CDR3. One entry per CDR3 protein, called by TCRdb with MiXCR from the multiplex PCR reads. The data contain over 150,000 distinct CDR3 sequences, about a sixth of them singletons. The sample was blood. These receptors were collected from a woman aged 45 to 65 with Graves' hyperthyroidism.

This clonotype showed up many times. The CDR3 DNA reads as TGTGCCAGCAGTTACCCAGGGGGCAACACTGAAGCTTTCTTT. This gives the protein CASSYPGGNTEAFF. The chain links TRBV6-2 or TRBV6-3 to TRBJ1-1; 8 bases align to TRBD1. Germline V gives CDR1 MNHEY, CDR2 SVGEGT. V was pared by 2 bases and J by 2 bases, with 1 base of the junction left unmatched. The CDR3 covers 14 residues.

The rearrangement joins TRBV5-1 to TRBJ2-5, with 13 bases aligning to TRBD2. The CDR3 extends over 17 amino acids. CDR1 is SGHRS, CDR2 YFSETQ, per germline. V lost 6 bases and J lost 1; bases outside the gene matches: 9. The CDR3 nucleotides are TGCGCCAGCACCAGACCACTAGCGGGAGGGGGCCAAGAGACCCAGTACTTC. Translated: CASTRPLAGGGQETQYF.

This clonotype appeared many times. The chain recombines TRBV18 with TRBJ2-7, with a tentative D call TRBD2 (6 bases). The V gene's germline CDR1 is KGHSH and CDR2 LQKENI. V was pared by 1 base and J by 4 bases, with 11 bases between. The CDR3 has 14 residues. In nucleotides, the CDR3 is TGTGCCAGCTCACCACTAGCGGAAAATTACGAGCAGTACTTC. Encoded protein: CASSPLAENYEQYF. The variable domain in full, with the rest retrieved from reference TRBV18 and TRBJ2-7, is NAGVMQNPRHLVRRRGQEARLRCSPMKGHSHVYWYRQLPEEGLKFMVYLQKENIIDESGMPKERFSAEFPKEGPSILRIQQVVRGDSAAYFCASSPLAENYEQYFGPGTRLTVT.

There are a few counts of this clonotype. V is TRBV5-5 and J is TRBJ2-7; D unresolved. The germline V gene has CDR1 SGHKS and CDR2 YYEKEE (reference sequence). This CDR3 is built from 15 residues. Trimming stripped 5 bases from V and 2 bases from J, with 17 bases between. CDR3 sequence: CASRRVVGNPYEQYF. The CDR3 DNA is TGTGCCAGCAGGAGAGTGGTTGGGAATCCCTACGAGCAGTACTTC.